The next 13 T cell receptor beta chains were all read from a single sample in a study of read filtering for tumor transcriptome and immune sequencing (dated by TCRdb to 2020 to 2021). Sequenced using an Illumina HiSeq 4000. TCR libraries were constructed from 400 ng RNA using the Immunoverse kit, and molecular barcoded adaptors covering alpha/delta and beta/gamma chains were employed. TCRdb applied fastp at Q25 and MiXCR to the public reads, then kept only in-frame beta chains. Entries are consolidated by CDR3 protein sequence, retaining the most common genes and DNA. Recorded for this sample are 100,000 to 150,000 distinct CDR3 sequences; 10% to 15% of them occurred a single time. 11% of the sample lies in the top ten. The sample was a population of CD138-negative cells sorted from bone marrow. In light of the paper, this sample's cell subset or site label describes: bone marrow mononuclear cells depleted of CD138+ plasma/myeloma cells by negative magnetic selection. These receptors were obtained from a donor aged 40 or over with multiple myeloma.

A note on this clonotype: A much larger clone differs by one base, so this may be a read error. The CDR3 DNA is TGCAGTGCTAGACCCCTCGGGGAGCGGTACTTC. This gives the protein CSARPLGERYF. This chain connects TRBV20-1 to TRBJ2-7; maybe TRBD2 (5 bases). The CDR3 is 11 residues long. Germline assignment: CDR1 DFQATT and CDR2 SNEGSKA (reference sequence).

This clonotype was observed a handful of times. The chain uses TRBV7-6 and TRBJ2-3; D perhaps matches TRBD1 (6 bases). Trimming pared 2 bases from V and 8 bases from J, leaving 17 bases between. From germline, CDR1 is SGHVS and CDR2 FNYEAQ. The CDR3 runs to 15 residues. CDR3 sequence (DNA): TGTGCCAGCAGCTTAAACAGGGCTCGTGCAGGTACGCAGTATTTT. It yields the protein CASSLNRARAGTQYF.

Details on this clonotype: A much larger clone differs by one base, so this may be a read error. The chain is built from TRBV5-1 and TRBJ2-3, with a tentative D call TRBD2 (5 bases). This CDR3 is 17 amino acids long. Germline assignment: CDR1 SGHRS and CDR2 YFSETQ. The CDR3 is CVSSLGAWQAGSDTQYF. For the CDR3, the DNA is TGCGTCAGCAGCTTGGGAGCTTGGCAGGCCGGCTCGGATACGCAGTATTTT.

This clonotype appeared many times. The V and J genes are TRBV20-1 and TRBJ2-2; possibly TRBD1 for D (6 bases). Germline CDR1 reads DFQATT; CDR2 reads SNEGSKA (reference sequence). There are 16 residues in the CDR3. V shed 1 base and J shed 5 bases, with 17 bases lying between them. CDR3 sequence reads: CSARVGARGETGELFF. CDR3 in DNA: TGCAGTGCTAGAGTCGGGGCCAGGGGCGAAACCGGGGAGCTGTTTTTT.

This clonotype was detected only a few times. A much bigger clone sits one base away, suggesting this may be a read error. V is TRBV4-2 and J is TRBJ2-3, with D maybe TRBD2 (5 bases). V lost 0 bases, J lost 4 bases, and 20 bases lay in between. CDR1 LGHNA and CDR2 YNFKEQ come from the germline V gene. The CDR3 is made up of 18 amino acids. The CDR3 here is CASSQDPSASQSPDTQYF. For the CDR3, the DNA is TGTGCCAGCAGCCAAGATCCATCCGCTAGCCAGTCCCCAGATACGCAGTATTTT.

Many counts were recorded for this clonotype. The V call is TRBV19, the J call TRBJ2-1, with D possibly being TRBD1 (5 bases). This CDR3 is built from 12 residues. Between the trimmed V and J ends, which lost 8 bases and 10 bases, there was a span of 15 bases. Germline CDR1 and CDR2: LNHDA and SQIVND (reference sequence). CDR3 region: CASGDSQWEQFF. The CDR3 DNA reads TGTGCCAGTGGAGACAGTCAGTGGGAGCAGTTCTTC.

As concerns this clonotype: A much larger clone differs by one base, so this may be a read error. In this CDR3 the conserved last residue, phenylalanine or tryptophan, is missing, so a read error is likely. The rearrangement joins TRBV20-1 to TRBJ2-3; D is perhaps TRBD2 (6 bases). The CDR3 is 13 residues long. Trimming pared 3 bases from V and 0 bases from J, leaving 7 bases between. Germline V CDR1 and CDR2: DFQATT, SNEGSKA (reference sequence). The DNA of the CDR3 is TGCAGTGCTAGCGGGGGAAGCACAGATACGCAGTATTTA. This encodes CSASGGSTDTQYL.

This clonotype has a count of ten or more. This sequence joins TRBV5-1 and TRBJ2-1, with 8 bases matching TRBD1. V lost 1 base, J lost 5 bases, and 11 bases stayed unmatched. Germline V gene sequence: CDR1 SGHRS, CDR2 YFSETQ. CDR3 size: 17 residues. CDR3 bases: TGCGCCAGCAGCTTGTGGTCTTCAGGACAGGGACACAATGAGCAGTTCTTC. This sequence encodes CASSLWSSGQGHNEQFF.

This clonotype was observed many times. DNA for the CDR3: TGCAGCGTTGTAAGCAATGAGCAGTTCTTC. It codes for CSVVSNEQFF. This chain links TRBV29-1 with TRBJ2-1, with D unclear. Trimming removed 4 bases at V and 6 bases at J, with 4 bases between. The length of the CDR3 is 10 residues. Germline V lookup: CDR1 SQVTM, CDR2 ANQGSEA.

The chain combines TRBV20-1 with TRBJ1-2; D remains unclear. The CDR3 runs 15 residues. Germline V CDR1 and CDR2: DFQATT, SNEGSKA (reference sequence). Trimming removed 0 bases at V and 8 bases at J, with 19 bases between. The CDR3 region is CSARDILREGGGYTF. CDR3 in DNA: TGCAGTGCTAGAGATATTCTGAGGGAAGGAGGCGGCTACACCTTC.

To note about this clonotype: A read error may explain this, as a much larger clone is one base away. This chain links TRBV20-1 with TRBJ2-2, with 10 positions matching TRBD2. There are 13 residues in the CDR3. Germline V gene sequence: CDR1 DFQATT, CDR2 SNEGSKA (reference sequence). CDR3 DNA: TGCAGAGCTAGCGGGGGAAACACCGGGGAGCTGTTTTTT. Protein: CRASGGNTGELFF.

This chain links TRBV6-5 with TRBJ2-2, with a weak D call TRBD1 (6 bases). This CDR3 contains 17 residues. Germline V CDR1 and CDR2: MNHEY, SVGAGI. Between the trimmed V and J ends, which lost 8 bases and 2 bases, there was a span of 21 bases. The CDR3 bases are TGTGCCAGCTGCTCTCCGGGACACGTAAATAACACCGGGGAGCTGTTTTTT. Its translation: CASCSPGHVNNTGELFF.

This clonotype has a count of ten or more. J is TRBJ1-1 and V is TRBV6-5; D uncertain. With 0 bases removed from V and 9 bases from J, the gap between germline ends came to 11 bases. CDR1 MNHEY and CDR2 SVGAGI come from the germline V gene. This CDR3 is built from 13 residues. The CDR3 spells CASSYSTRIKAFF. DNA for the CDR3: TGTGCCAGCAGTTACTCGACACGGATTAAAGCTTTCTTT.